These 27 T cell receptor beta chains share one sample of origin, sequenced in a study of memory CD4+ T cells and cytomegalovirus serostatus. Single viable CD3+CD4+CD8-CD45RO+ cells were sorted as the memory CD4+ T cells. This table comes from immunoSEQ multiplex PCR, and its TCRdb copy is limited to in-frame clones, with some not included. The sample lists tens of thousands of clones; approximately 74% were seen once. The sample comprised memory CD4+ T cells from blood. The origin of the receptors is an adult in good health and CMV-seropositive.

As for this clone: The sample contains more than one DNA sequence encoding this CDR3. CDR3 protein: CASSGEGETQYF. The DNA for the CDR3 is TGTGCCAGCAGTGGAGAAGGGGAGACCCAGTACTTC. This chain uses TRBV2 with TRBJ2-5; no clear D. The CDR3 sequence is 12 residues long. V was cut by 4 bases and J by 5 bases, with 8 bases left in between. The germline V gene has CDR1 SNHLY and CDR2 FYNNEI.

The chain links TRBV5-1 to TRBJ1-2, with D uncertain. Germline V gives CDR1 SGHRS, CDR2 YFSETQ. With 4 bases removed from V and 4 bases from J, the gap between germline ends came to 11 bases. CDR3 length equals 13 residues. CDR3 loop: CASSGGFGYGYTF. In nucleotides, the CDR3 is TGCGCCAGCAGCGGAGGGTTCGGCTATGGCTACACCTTC.

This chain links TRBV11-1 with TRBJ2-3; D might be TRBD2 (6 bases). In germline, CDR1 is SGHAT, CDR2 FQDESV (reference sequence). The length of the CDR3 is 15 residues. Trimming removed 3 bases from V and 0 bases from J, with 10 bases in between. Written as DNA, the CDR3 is TGTGCCAGCAGCTTTTCGGGGACTAGCACAGATACGCAGTATTTT. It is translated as CASSFSGTSTDTQYF.

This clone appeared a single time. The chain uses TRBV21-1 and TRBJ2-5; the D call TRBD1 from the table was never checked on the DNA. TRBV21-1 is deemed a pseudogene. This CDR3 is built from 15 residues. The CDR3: CASSVDRGSQETQYF. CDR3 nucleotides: TGTGCCAGCAGCGTGGACAGGGGAAGCCAAGAGACCCAGTACTTC.

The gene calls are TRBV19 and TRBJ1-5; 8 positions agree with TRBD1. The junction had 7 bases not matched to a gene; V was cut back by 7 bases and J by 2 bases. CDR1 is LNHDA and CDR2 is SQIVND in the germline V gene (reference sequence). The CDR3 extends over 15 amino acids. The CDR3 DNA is TGTGCCAGTAATGTTCAGGGGGCTGGCAATCAGCCCCAGCATTTT. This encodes CASNVQGAGNQPQHF.

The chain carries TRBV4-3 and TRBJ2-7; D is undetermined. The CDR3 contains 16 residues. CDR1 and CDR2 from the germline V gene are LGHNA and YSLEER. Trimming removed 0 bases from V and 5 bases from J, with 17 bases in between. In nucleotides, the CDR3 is TGCGCCAGCAGCCAAGATCTCTGGCAGGCCCTAGACGAGCAGTACTTC. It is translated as CASSQDLWQALDEQYF.

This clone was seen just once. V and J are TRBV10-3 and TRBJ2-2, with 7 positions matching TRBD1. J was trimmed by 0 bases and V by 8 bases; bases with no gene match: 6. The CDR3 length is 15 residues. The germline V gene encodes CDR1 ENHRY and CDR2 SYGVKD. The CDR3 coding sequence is TGTGCCATCCCCCGACAGGGATCGAACACCGGGGAGCTGTTTTTT. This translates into CAIPRQGSNTGELFF.

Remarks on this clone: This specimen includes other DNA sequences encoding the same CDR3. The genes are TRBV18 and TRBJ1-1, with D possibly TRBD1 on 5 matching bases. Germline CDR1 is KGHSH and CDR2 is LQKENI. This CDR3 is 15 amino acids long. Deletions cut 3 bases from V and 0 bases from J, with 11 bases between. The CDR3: CASSPEAGMNTEAFF. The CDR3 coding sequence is TGTGCCAGCTCACCCGAAGCAGGGATGAACACTGAAGCTTTCTTT.

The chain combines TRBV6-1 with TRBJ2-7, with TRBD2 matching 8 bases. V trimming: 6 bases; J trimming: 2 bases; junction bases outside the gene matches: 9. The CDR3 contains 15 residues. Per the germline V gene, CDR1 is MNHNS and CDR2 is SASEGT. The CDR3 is CASRILAGSTYEQYF. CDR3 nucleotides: TGTGCCAGCAGGATTCTAGCGGGTTCTACCTACGAGCAGTACTTC.

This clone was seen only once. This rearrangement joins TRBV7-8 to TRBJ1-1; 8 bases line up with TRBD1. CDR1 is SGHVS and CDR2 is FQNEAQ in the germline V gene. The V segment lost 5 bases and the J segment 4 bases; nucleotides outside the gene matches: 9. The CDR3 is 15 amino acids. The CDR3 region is CASSAPDTGGTEAFF. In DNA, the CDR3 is TGTGCCAGCAGCGCGCCGGACACAGGGGGCACTGAAGCTTTCTTT.

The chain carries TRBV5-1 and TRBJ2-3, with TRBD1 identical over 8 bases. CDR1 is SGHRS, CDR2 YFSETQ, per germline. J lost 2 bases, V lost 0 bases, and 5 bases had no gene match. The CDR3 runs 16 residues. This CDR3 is CASSLDGTGDTDTQYF. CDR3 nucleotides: TGCGCCAGCAGCTTGGACGGGACAGGCGACACAGATACGCAGTATTTT.

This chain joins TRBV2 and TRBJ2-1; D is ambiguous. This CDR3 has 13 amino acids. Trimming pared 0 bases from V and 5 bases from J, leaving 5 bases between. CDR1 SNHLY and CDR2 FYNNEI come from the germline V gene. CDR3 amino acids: CASSEARDNEQFF. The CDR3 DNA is TGTGCCAGCAGTGAAGCCCGCGACAATGAGCAGTTCTTC. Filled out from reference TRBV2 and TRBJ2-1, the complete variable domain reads EPEVTQTPSHQVTQMGQEVILRCVPISNHLYFYWYRQILGQKVEFLVSFYNNEISEKSEIFDDQFSVERPDGSNFTLKIRSTKLEDSAMYFCASSEARDNEQFFGPGTRLTVL.

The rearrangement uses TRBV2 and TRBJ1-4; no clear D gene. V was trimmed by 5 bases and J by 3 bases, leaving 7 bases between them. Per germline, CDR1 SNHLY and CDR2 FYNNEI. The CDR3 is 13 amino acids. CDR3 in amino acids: CASSLNSNEKLFF. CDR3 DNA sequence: TGTGCCAGCAGTTTAAACTCTAATGAAAAACTGTTTTTT.

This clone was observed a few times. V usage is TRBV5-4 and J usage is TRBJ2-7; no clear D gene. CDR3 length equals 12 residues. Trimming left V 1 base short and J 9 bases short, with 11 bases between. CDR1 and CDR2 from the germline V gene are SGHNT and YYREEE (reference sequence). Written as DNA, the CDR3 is TGTGCCAGCAGCTTGTTCCCTGTTCGGCAGTACTTC. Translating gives CASSLFPVRQYF.

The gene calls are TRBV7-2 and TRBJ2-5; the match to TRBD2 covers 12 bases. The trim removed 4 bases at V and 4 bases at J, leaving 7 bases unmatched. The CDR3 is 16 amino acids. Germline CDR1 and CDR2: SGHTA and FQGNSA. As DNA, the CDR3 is TGTGCCAGCAGCTCGTCACTAGCGGGGGGACCAGAGACCCAGTACTTC. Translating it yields CASSSSLAGGPETQYF. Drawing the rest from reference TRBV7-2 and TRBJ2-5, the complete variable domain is GAGVSQSPSNKVTEKGKDVELRCDPISGHTALYWYRQSLGQGLEFLIYFQGNSAPDKSGLPSDRFSAERTGGSVSTLTIQRTQQEDSAVYLCASSSSLAGGPETQYFGPGTRLLVL.

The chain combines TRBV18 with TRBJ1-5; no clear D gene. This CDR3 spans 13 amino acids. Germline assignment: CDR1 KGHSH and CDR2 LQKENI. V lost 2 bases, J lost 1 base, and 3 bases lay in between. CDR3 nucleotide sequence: TGTGCCAGCTCACCAGGGAGCAATCAGCCCCAGCATTTT. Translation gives CASSPGSNQPQHF.

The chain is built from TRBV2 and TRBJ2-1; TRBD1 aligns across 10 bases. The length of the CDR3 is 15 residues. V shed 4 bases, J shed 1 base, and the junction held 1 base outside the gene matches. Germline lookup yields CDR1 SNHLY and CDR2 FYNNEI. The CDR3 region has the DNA TGTGCCAGCAGTGTGGACAGGGGGTCCTACAATGAGCAGTTCTTC. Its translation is CASSVDRGSYNEQFF.

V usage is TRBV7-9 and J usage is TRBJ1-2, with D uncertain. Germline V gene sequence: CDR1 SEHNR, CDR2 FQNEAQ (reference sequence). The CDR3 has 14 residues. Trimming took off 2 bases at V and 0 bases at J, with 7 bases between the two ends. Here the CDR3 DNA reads TGTGCCAGCAGCTTAACCCAATCTAACTATGGCTACACCTTC. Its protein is CASSLTQSNYGYTF.

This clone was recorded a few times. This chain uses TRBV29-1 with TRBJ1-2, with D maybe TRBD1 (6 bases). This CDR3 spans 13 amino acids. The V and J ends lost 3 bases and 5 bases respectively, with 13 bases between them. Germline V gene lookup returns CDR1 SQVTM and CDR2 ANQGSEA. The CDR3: CSVDVGGSYGYTF. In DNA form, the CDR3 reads TGCAGCGTTGATGTGGGGGGCAGTTATGGCTACACCTTC.

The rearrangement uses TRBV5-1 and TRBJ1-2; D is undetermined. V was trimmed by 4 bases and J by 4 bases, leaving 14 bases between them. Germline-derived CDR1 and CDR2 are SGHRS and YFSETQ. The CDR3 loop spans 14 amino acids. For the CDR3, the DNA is TGCGCCAGCAGCACGGATGGTGCATCCTATGGCTACACCTTC. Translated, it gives CASSTDGASYGYTF.

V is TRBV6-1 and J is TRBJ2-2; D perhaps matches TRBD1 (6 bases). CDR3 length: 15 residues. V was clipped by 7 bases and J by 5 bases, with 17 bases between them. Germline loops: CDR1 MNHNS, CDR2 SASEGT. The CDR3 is CASTGRGGSTGELFF. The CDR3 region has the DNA TGTGCCAGCACCGGTCGAGGGGGTTCGACCGGGGAGCTGTTTTTT.

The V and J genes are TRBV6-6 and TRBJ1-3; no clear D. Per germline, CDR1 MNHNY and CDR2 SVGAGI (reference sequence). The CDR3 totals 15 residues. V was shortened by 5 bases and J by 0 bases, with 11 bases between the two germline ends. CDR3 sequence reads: CASSTTALSGNTIYF. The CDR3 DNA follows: TGTGCCAGCAGTACGACGGCCCTCTCTGGAAACACCATATATTTT.

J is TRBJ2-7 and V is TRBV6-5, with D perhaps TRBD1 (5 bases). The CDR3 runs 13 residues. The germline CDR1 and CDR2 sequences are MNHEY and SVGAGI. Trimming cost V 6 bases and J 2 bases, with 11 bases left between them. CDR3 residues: CASRLTATYEQYF. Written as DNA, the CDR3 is TGTGCCAGCAGACTGACAGCAACCTACGAGCAGTACTTC.

CDR3 sequence reads: CASSLAWSRQGSTDTQYF. The CDR3, as DNA: TGTGCCAGCAGCTTAGCGTGGTCTCGACAGGGAAGCACAGATACGCAGTATTTT. The chain couples TRBV7-6 to TRBJ2-3, with 7 bases identical to TRBD1. The CDR3 runs 18 residues. The V segment lost 0 bases and the J segment 0 bases; nucleotides outside the gene matches: 9. CDR1 is SGHVS and CDR2 is FNYEAQ in the germline V gene.

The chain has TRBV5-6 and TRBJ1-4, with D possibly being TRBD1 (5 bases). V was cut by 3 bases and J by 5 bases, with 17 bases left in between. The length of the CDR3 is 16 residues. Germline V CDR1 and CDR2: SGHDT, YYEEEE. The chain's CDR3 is CASSWGRGEINEKLFF. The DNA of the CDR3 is TGTGCCAGCAGCTGGGGCCGAGGGGAGATCAATGAAAAACTGTTTTTT.

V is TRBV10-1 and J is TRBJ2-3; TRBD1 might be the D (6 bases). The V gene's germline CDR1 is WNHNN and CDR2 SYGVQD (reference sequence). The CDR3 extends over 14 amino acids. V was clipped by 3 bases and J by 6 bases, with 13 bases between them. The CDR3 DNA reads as TGCGCCAGCAGTGAAGATCAAAGGGGGGATACGCAGTATTTT. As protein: CASSEDQRGDTQYF.

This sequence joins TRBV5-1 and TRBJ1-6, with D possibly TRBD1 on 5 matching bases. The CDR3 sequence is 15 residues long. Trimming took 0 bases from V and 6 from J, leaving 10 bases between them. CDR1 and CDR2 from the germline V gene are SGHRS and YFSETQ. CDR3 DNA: TGCGCCAGCAGCTTGGGTAGAGGGGTTAATTCACCCCTCCACTTT. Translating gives CASSLGRGVNSPLHF.